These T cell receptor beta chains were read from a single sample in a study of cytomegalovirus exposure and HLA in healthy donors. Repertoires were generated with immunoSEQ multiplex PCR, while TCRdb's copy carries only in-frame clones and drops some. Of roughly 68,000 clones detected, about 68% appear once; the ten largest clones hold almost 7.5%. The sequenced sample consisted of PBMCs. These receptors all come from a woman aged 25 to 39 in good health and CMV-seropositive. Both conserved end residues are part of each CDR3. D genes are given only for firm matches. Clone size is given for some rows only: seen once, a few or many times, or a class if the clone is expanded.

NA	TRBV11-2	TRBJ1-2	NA	TGTGCCAGCAGCCCCCCCACAAAGAACTATGGCTACACCTTC	CASSPPTKNYGYTF
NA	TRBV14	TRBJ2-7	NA	TGTGCCAGCAGCCCAGGAGGGGAAAACCGCTACGAGCAGTACTTC	CASSPGGENRYEQYF
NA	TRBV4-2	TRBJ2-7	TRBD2	TGTGCCAGCAGCCAAACCGACAGACTAGCGGACTCCTACGAGCAGTACTTC	CASSQTDRLADSYEQYF
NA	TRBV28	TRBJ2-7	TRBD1	TGTGCCAGCAGTTGGGACAGGGGGCGTAAAAGTAACGAGCAGTACTTC	CASSWDRGRKSNEQYF
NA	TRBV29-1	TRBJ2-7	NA	TGCAGCGTTGTTGACGGCGGAGCCTACGAGCAGTACTTC	CSVVDGGAYEQYF
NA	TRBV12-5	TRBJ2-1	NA	TGTGCTAGTGGTTTGGTATCCGGTGGGCCCGATGAGCAGTTCTTC	CASGLVSGGPDEQFF
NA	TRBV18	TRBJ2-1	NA	TGTGCCAGCTCACCGAGGAGGGTTTCCTACAATGAGCAGTTCTTC	CASSPRRVSYNEQFF
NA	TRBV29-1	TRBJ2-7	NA	TGCAGCGTTATTGAAGCTAGAGGGACCTACGAGCAGTACTTC	CSVIEARGTYEQYF
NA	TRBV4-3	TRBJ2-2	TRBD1	TGCGCCAGCAGCCAGGAGGGGACAGGGGACTTTTGGACCGGGGAGCTGTTTTTT	CASSQEGTGDFWTGELFF
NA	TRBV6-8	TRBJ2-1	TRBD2	TGTGCCAGCACCGTGACTAGCGGGATCGATGAGCAGTTCTTC	CASTVTSGIDEQFF
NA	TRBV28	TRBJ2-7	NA	TGTGCCAGCAGTTTACTCCCCGGTTACGAGCAGTACTTC	CASSLLPGYEQYF
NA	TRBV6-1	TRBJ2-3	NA	TGTGCCAGCAGTGAAGGGCCGGGAGCCACAGATACGCAGTATTTT	CASSEGPGATDTQYF
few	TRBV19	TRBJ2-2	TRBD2	TGTGCCAGTAGTCCCCTCCGGACTAGCGGGAGGGCCGGGGAGCTGTTTTTT	CASSPLRTSGRAGELFF
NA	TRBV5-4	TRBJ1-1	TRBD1	TGTGCCAGCAGCCCGGCGGAAGGACAGGTCAACACTGAAGCTTTCTTT	CASSPAEGQVNTEAFF
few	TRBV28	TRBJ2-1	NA	TGTGCCAGCAGTTTTCAAGGGACTGGGGATGAGCAGTTCTTC	CASSFQGTGDEQFF
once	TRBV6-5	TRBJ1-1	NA	TGTGCCAGCAGTTACTCCTCCGGGTGGACTGAAGCTTTCTTT	CASSYSSGWTEAFF
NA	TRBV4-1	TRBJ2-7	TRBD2	TGCGCCAGCAGCCCTGTAGCGGGAGTCTCTTCCGAGCAGTACTTC	CASSPVAGVSSEQYF
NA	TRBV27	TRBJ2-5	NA	TGTGCCAGCCGGGCTTGGGCGGGGGAGACCCAGTACTTC	CASRAWAGETQYF
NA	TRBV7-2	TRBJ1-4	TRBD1	TGTGCCAGCAGCTTAGGGAGGGGGCAGGAAAAACTGTTTTTT	CASSLGRGQEKLFF
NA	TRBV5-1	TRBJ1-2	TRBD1	TGCGCCAGCAGCTTGCCCACAGGGGGATCGGAGGGCTACACCTTC	CASSLPTGGSEGYTF
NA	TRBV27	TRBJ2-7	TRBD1	TGTGCCACCCACTTTACCCCACTTCTCCCAAATCAGGGGGCCGGCTACGAGCAGTACTTC	CATHFTPLLPNQGAGYEQYF
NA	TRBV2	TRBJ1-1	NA	TGTGCCAGCACCCAAACTGGGAAGGGAGCCTTCTTT	CASTQTGKGAFF
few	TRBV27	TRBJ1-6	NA	TGTGCCAGCAGTTCCGGGACATTGAATTCACCCCTCCACTTT	CASSSGTLNSPLHF
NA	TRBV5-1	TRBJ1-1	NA	TGCGCCAGCAGCTTGGCTACTGACACTGAAGCTTTCTTT	CASSLATDTEAFF
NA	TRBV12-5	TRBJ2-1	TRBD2	TGTGCTAGTGGTTTGGTGACTAGCGGGAGAAACAATGAGCAGTTCTTC	CASGLVTSGRNNEQFF
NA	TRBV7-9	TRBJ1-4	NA	TGTGCCAGCAGCTTAGTGGGGCAAGCTAATGAAAAACTGTTTTTT	CASSLVGQANEKLFF
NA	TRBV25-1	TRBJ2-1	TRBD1	TGTGCCAGCAGCGGGACAGGAGGTCCCCCTAGGGCCTACAATGAGCAGTTCTTC	CASSGTGGPPRAYNEQFF
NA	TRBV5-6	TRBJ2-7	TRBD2	TGTGCCAGCAGCCCTCTAGCGGGAGATGTCGAGCAGTACTTC	CASSPLAGDVEQYF
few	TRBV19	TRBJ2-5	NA	TGTGCCAGTAACAGGGACGGAGAGACCCAGTACTTC	CASNRDGETQYF
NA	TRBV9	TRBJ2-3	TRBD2	TGTGCCAGCAGCTCCCGGAGGGCGGGGGTGGCAGATACGCAGTATTTT	CASSSRRAGVADTQYF
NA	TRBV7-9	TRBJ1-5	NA	TGTGCCAGCAGCTTAGAAGGAAGGGGTCAGCCCCAGCATTTT	CASSLEGRGQPQHF
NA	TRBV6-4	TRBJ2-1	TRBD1	TGTGCCAGCAGTGAAGAGTTTGGGGCTTGGACAGGGAACTACAATGAGCAGTTCTTC	CASSEEFGAWTGNYNEQFF
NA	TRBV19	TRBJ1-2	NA	TGTGCCAGTAGTGACCCGTGGCAGGCGCACTATGGCTACACCTTC	CASSDPWQAHYGYTF
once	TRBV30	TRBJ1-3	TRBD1	TGTGCCTGGAGTGCGGCAGGGGGCAACACCATATATTTT	CAWSAAGGNTIYF
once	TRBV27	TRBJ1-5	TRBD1	TGTGCCAGCAGTTTCCTTGGACCGGGACAGGGGCCTCTCGGGGAGCCCCAGCATTTT	CASSFLGPGQGPLGEPQHF
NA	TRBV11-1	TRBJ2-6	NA	TGTGCCAGCAGCCCACCGTGGGGAGAAACTCCTGGGGCCAACGTCCTGACTTTC	CASSPPWGETPGANVLTF
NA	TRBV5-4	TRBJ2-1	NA	TGTGCCAGCAGCTTGAGGGAGCCGTCCTACAATGAGCAGTTCTTC	CASSLREPSYNEQFF
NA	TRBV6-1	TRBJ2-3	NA	TGTGCCAGCAGTGAAGCGCAGGGAGATACGCAGTATTTT	CASSEAQGDTQYF
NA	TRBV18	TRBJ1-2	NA	TGTGCCAGCTCACCCCTTGAAGGTGGAACAGGCCCTAACTATGGCTACACCTTC	CASSPLEGGTGPNYGYTF
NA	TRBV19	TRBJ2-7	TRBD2	TGTGCCAGTAGTATAGGTAGCGGGAGGAGCGAGCAGTACTTC	CASSIGSGRSEQYF
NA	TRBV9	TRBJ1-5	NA	TGTGCCAGCAGCGTAGATGGGGCAGGGGATCAGCCCCAGCATTTT	CASSVDGAGDQPQHF
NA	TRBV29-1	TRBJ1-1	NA	TGCAGCGGTACCACAGGGAGGGCCTTGAACACTGAAGCTTTCTTT	CSGTTGRALNTEAFF
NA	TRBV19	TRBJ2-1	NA	TGTGCCAGTAACCCCCAGGCCGGCTACAATGAGCAGTTCTTC	CASNPQAGYNEQFF
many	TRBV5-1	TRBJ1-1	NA	TGCGCCAGCAGCCCCTCGAGGGACACTGAAGCTTTCTTT	CASSPSRDTEAFF
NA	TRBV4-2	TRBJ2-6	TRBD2	TGTGCCAGCAGCCAAGAATCTAGCGGGAGTTACGGGGCCAACGTCCTGACTTTC	CASSQESSGSYGANVLTF
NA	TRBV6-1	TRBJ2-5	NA	TGTGCCAGCAGAGCACACGGGGAGTCCCAGTACTTC	CASRAHGESQYF
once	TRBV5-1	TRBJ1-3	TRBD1	TGCGCCAGCACCTCGGGACAGCGTTCTGGAAACACCATATATTTT	CASTSGQRSGNTIYF
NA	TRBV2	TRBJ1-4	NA	TGTGCCAACCGCCAGGGGACGAATGAAAAACTGTTTTTT	CANRQGTNEKLFF
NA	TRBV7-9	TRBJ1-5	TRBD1	TGTGCCAGCAGAGGGACAGGGGAGGGTAATCAGCCCCAGCATTTT	CASRGTGEGNQPQHF
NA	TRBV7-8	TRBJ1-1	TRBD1	TGTGCCAGCAGCCCCCGACAGGGACAGGGCACTGAAGCTTTCTTT	CASSPRQGQGTEAFF
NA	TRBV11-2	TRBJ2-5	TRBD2	TGTGCCAGCAGCTTAAACGCGGGAGGGCTCCAAGAGACCCAGTACTTC	CASSLNAGGLQETQYF
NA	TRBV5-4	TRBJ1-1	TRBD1	TGTGCCAGCAGCTTGGCAGGGGGCGGGATGAACACTGAAGCTTTCTTT	CASSLAGGGMNTEAFF
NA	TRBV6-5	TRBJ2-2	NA	TGTGCCAGCAGTAACGGGGTTCACACCGGGGAGCTGTTTTTT	CASSNGVHTGELFF
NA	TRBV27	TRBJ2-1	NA	TGTGCCAGCACCACACCGACGCAGGGTGGTGAGCAGTTCTTC	CASTTPTQGGEQFF
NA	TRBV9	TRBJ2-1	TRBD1	TGTGCCAGCAGCACCCTCACAGGGGTTAATGAGCAGTTCTTC	CASSTLTGVNEQFF
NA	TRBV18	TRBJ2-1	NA	TGTGCCAGCTCACCAAGGGACTCCTTGGAGCAGTTCTTC	CASSPRDSLEQFF
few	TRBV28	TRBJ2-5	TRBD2	TGTGCCAGCACTCCCGGGACTAGCGAGACCCAGTACTTC	CASTPGTSETQYF
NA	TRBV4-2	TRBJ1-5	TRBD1	TGTGCCAGCAGCCAAGTCTCGGGACAGTTACGCGGTCAGCCCCAGCATTTT	CASSQVSGQLRGQPQHF